This TCR beta chain was obtained from a study of blood T cells in healthy people across ages. With a J-beta primer mix and a sample-barcoded 5' primer, a second PCR ran 7 to 11 cycles. TCRdb used MiXCR to reprocess the 5' RACE reads, holding one entry per CDR3 protein. The table lists 800,000 to 900,000 distinct CDR3 sequences, about 59% of them singletons. Roughly 10 milliliters was the volume of peripheral blood drawn from each donor. The ends were cut back, 0 bases at V and 5 bases at J, with 8 bases in the middle. The germline gives CDR1 DFQATT, CDR2 SNEGSKA (reference sequence). This CDR3 region has 13 residues.

The chain recombines TRBV20-1 with TRBJ2-1; D is undetermined. The receptor's source is a young man in good health. The specimen sequenced was blood. CDR3 DNA sequence: TGCAGTGCTAGAGATCGGCAGGACAATGAGCAGTTCTTC. Its protein is CSARDRQDNEQFF.